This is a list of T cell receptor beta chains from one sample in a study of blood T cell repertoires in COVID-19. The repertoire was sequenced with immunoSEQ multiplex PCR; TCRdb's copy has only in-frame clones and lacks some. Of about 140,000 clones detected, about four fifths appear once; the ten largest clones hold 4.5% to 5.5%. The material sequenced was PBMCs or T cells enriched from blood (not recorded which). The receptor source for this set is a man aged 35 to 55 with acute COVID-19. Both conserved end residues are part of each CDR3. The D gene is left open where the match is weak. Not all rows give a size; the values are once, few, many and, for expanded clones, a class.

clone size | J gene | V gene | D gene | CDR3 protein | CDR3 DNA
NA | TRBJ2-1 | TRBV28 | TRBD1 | CASSRQGATDEQFF | TGTGCCAGCAGCCGACAGGGGGCGACGGATGAGCAGTTCTTC
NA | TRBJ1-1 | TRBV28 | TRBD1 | CASSFTGAPLKNTEAFF | TGTGCCAGCAGTTTTACAGGGGCCCCTCTAAAGAACACTGAAGCTTTCTTT
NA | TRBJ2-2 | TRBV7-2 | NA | CASSPQGGDTGELFF | TGTGCCAGCAGTCCACAGGGGGGGGACACCGGGGAGCTGTTTTTT
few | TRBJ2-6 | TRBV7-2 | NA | CASSLTLLQSGANVLTF | TGTGCCAGCAGCTTGACACTCCTACAGTCTGGGGCCAACGTCCTGACTTTC
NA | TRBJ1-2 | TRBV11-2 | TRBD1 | CASSLARTGGYGYTF | TGTGCCAGCAGCTTAGCCCGGACAGGGGGATATGGCTACACCTTC
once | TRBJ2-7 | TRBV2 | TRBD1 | CASTPGQGAYEQYF | TGTGCCAGCACCCCCGGACAGGGAGCCTACGAGCAGTACTTC
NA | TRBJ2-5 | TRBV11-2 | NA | CASSAMTGTGETQYF | TGTGCCAGCAGCGCCATGACAGGGACTGGGGAGACCCAGTACTTC
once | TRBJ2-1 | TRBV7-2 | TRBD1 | CASSPRGGTIYNEQFF | TGTGCCAGCAGCCCCCGAGGGGGCACAATCTACAATGAGCAGTTCTTC
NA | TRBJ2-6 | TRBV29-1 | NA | CSVGRGRGPEANVLTF | TGCAGCGTGGGCCGTGGCAGGGGACCCGAAGCCAACGTCCTGACTTTC
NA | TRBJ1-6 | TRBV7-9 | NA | CASSQGNRENSPLHF | TGTGCCAGCAGCCAAGGCAACAGGGAGAATTCACCCCTCCACTTT
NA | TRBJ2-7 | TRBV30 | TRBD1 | CAWSVRQGDEQYF | TGTGCCTGGAGTGTCCGTCAGGGGGACGAGCAGTACTTC
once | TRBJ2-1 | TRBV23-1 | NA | CASSQLEGANNEQFF | TGCGCCAGCAGTCAATTGGAAGGGGCTAACAATGAGCAGTTCTTC
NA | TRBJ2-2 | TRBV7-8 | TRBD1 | CASSPGQGATGELFF | TGTGCCAGCAGCCCTGGACAGGGGGCCACCGGGGAGCTGTTTTTT
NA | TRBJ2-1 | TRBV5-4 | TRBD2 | CASALPGAGVQYSEQFF | TGTGCCAGCGCACTACCGGGAGCGGGAGTTCAGTATAGTGAGCAGTTCTTC
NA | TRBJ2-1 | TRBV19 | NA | CATEGLPSRAQFF | TGTGCCACCGAGGGACTCCCAAGCCGGGCGCAGTTCTTC
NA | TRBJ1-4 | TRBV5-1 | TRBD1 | CASSFRDRTEKLFF | TGCGCCAGCAGCTTCCGGGACAGAACCGAAAAACTGTTTTTT
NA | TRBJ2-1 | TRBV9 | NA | CASSLENEQFF | TGTGCCAGCAGCCTTGAGAATGAGCAGTTCTTC
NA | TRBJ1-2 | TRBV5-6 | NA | CASSLGRASYGYTF | TGTGCCAGCAGCTTGGGCAGGGCGTCCTATGGCTACACCTTC
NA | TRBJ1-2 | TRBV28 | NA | CASSPDSNYGYTF | TGTGCCAGCAGTCCGGACTCTAACTATGGCTACACCTTC
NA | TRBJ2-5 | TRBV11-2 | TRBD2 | CASSLSSGSGETQYF | TGTGCCAGCAGCTTAAGTAGCGGGAGCGGTGAGACCCAGTACTTC
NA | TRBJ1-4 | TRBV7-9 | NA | CASSSPSPHTNEKLFF | TGTGCCAGCAGCTCGCCCTCCCCACACACTAATGAAAAACTGTTTTTT
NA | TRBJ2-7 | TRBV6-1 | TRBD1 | CASRTYRDRVYEQYF | TGTGCCAGCAGAACCTACCGGGACAGAGTCTACGAGCAGTACTTC
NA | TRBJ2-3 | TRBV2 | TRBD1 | CASSSQGAGTDTQYF | TGTGCCAGCAGTTCACAGGGGGCTGGCACAGATACGCAGTATTTT
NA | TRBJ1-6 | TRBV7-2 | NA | CASSSDTVSSYNSPLHF | TGTGCCAGCAGCTCCGACACGGTCAGCTCCTATAATTCACCCCTCCACTTT
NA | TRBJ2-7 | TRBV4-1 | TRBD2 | CASSQTGSGLAGDSVYF | TGCGCCAGCAGCCAGACCGGCTCGGGACTAGCGGGAGATTCGGTGTACTTC
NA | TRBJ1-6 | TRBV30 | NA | CASLTQSSNSPLHF | TGTGCCTCCCTAACCCAAAGCTCAAATTCACCCCTCCACTTT
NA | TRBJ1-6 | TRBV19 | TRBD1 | CASRADREKSPLHF | TGTGCCAGTAGAGCGGACAGGGAAAAATCACCCCTCCACTTT
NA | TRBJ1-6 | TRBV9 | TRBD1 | CASSVAPRSGQGGNSPLHF | TGTGCCAGCAGCGTAGCTCCAAGATCGGGTCAGGGGGGAAATTCACCCCTCCACTTT
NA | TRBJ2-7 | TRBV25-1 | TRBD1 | CASRGQGRNEQYF | TGTGCCAGCCGAGGACAGGGTCGCAACGAGCAGTACTTC
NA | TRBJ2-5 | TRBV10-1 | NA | CASSDDSKGETQYF | TGCGCCAGCAGTGACGACAGTAAAGGAGAGACCCAGTACTTC
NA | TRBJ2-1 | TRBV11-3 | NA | CASSLEGPGRGPNEQFF | TGTGCCAGCAGCTTAGAGGGTCCCGGGAGAGGCCCCAATGAGCAGTTCTTC
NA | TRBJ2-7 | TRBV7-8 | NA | CASSLGPGYEQYF | TGTGCCAGCAGCTTAGGTCCAGGCTACGAGCAGTACTTC
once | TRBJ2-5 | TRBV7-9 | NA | CASSLTGRGETQYF | TGTGCCAGCAGCTTGACAGGGCGGGGAGAGACCCAGTACTTC
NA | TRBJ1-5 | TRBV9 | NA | CASSVALSGQPQHF | TGTGCCAGCAGCGTTGCCCTTTCGGGTCAGCCCCAGCATTTT
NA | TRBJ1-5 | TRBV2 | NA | CASGGAGDLGNQPQHF | TGTGCCAGCGGGGGGGCAGGGGACCTCGGCAATCAGCCCCAGCATTTT
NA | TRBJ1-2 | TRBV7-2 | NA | CASSSPQDYPRSHYGYTF | TGTGCCAGCAGCTCACCCCAGGACTACCCTCGGTCTCACTATGGCTACACCTTC
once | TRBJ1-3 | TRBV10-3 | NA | CAISPPGGRNTIYF | TGTGCCATCAGTCCCCCGGGGGGGCGAAACACCATATATTTT
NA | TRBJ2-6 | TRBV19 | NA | CASPPYGQLESGANVLTF | TGTGCCAGTCCACCCTATGGACAGCTCGAATCTGGGGCCAACGTCCTGACTTTC
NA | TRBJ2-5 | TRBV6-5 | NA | CASSYSTSGKGTQYF | TGTGCCAGCAGTTACTCGACTAGTGGGAAAGGGACCCAGTACTTC
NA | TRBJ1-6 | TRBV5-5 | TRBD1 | CASGTDINNSPLHF | TGTGCCAGCGGGACAGACATAAATAATTCACCCCTCCACTTT
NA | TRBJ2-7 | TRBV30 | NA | CAWRARGPYEQYF | TGTGCCTGGAGGGCCAGGGGCCCCTACGAGCAGTACTTC
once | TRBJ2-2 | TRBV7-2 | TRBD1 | CASSIQGADTGELFF | TGTGCCAGCAGCATACAGGGGGCAGACACCGGGGAGCTGTTTTTT
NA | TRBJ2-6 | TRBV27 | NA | CASSFAGASSGANVLTF | TGTGCCAGCAGTTTTGCAGGCGCAAGCTCTGGGGCCAACGTCCTGACTTTC
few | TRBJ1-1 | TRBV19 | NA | CASSIQTEAFF | TGTGCCAGTAGTATACAAACTGAAGCTTTCTTT
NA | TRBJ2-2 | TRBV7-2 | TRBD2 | CASSLASGGGELFF | TGTGCCAGCAGCTTAGCTAGCGGGGGCGGGGAGCTGTTTTTT
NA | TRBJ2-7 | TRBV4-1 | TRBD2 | CASSSGTSGSYLSYEQYF | TGCGCCAGCAGCTCCGGGACTAGCGGGAGTTACCTCTCCTACGAGCAGTACTTC
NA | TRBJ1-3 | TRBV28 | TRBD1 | CASSLVRDSSGNTIYF | TGTGCCAGCAGTTTGGTTCGGGACAGCTCTGGAAACACCATATATTTT
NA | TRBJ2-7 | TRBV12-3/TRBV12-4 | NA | CASSLERRGEQYF | TGTGCCAGCAGTTTAGAGCGGCGGGGCGAGCAGTACTTC
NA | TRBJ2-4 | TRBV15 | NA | CATSSITVAKNIQYF | TGTGCCACCAGCAGCATCACAGTAGCCAAAAACATTCAGTACTTC
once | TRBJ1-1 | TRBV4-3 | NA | CASSRRLKNTEAFF | TGCGCCAGCAGCCGAAGACTGAAGAACACTGAAGCTTTCTTT
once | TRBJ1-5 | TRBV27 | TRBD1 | CASRSGTGGRRSNQPQHF | TGTGCCAGCAGATCCGGGACAGGCGGGCGGAGGAGCAATCAGCCCCAGCATTTT
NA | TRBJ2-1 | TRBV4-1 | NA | CASSQDVLANEQFF | TGCGCCAGCAGCCAAGATGTACTAGCCAATGAGCAGTTCTTC
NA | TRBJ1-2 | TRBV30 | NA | CAWSVQGYGYTF | TGTGCCTGGAGTGTACAGGGCTATGGCTACACCTTC
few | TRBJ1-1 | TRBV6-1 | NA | CASSEARYTEAFF | TGTGCCAGCAGTGAAGCCAGGTACACTGAAGCTTTCTTT
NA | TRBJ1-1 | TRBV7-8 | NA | CASSLSEENTEAFF | TGTGCCAGCAGCTTAAGCGAGGAGAACACTGAAGCTTTCTTT
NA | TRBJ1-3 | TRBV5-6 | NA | CASSLRETQGNTIYF | TGTGCCAGCAGCCTCCGGGAGACCCAAGGAAACACCATATATTTT
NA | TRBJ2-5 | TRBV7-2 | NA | CASSSGFNEETQYF | TGTGCCAGCAGCTCGGGATTTAATGAGGAGACCCAGTACTTC
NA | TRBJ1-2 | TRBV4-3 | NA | CASSPRRQLQGYTF | TGCGCCAGCAGCCCCCGGAGGCAGCTCCAGGGCTACACCTTC
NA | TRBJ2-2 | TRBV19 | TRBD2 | CASSQTSGRAGELFF | TGTGCCAGTAGCCAAACTAGCGGGAGGGCCGGGGAGCTGTTTTTT
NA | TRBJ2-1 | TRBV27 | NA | CASSSDSAQFF | TGTGCCAGCAGTTCAGACAGTGCGCAGTTCTTC